The 5 T cell receptor beta chains given below trace back to one sample, sequenced in a study of spatial heterogeneity in lung cancer. TCRdb redid the calling of the 5' RACE reads with MiXCR, one entry per CDR3 protein. The data hold 2,000 to 3,000 distinct CDR3 sequences, with 4.4% observed a single time. Time point noted: sample taken at primary tumor resection. In each case, whole RNA from tumor, nontumor lung or frozen PBMC was sequenced unsorted. The sample here was normal lung tissue next to the tumor, taken at surgery. All receptors derive from a female donor with early-stage non-small cell lung cancer.

This clonotype is deemed medium-sized. Since it is a stray read in a library aimed at alpha chains, this beta chain has a size that is not meaningful. The chain combines TRBV6-1 with TRBJ1-5; no reliable D call. Germline loops: CDR1 MNHNS, CDR2 SASEGT. CDR3 length: 14 residues. V lost 6 bases and J lost 4, with 13 bases in between. DNA for the CDR3: TGTGCCAGCAGAATAATGGACGGAAATCAGCCCCAGCATTTT. Amino acids: CASRIMDGNQPQHF.

By sample fraction, this clonotype is medium-sized. This beta chain turned up in a library designed for alpha chains; as an off-target read, its abundance says little. V usage is TRBV27 and J usage is TRBJ1-2; no firm D call. This CDR3 is 15 amino acids long. Germline CDR1 and CDR2: MNHEY and SMNVEV (reference sequence). Trimming left V 7 bases short and J 4 bases short, with 19 bases between. The CDR3 is CASTPGAGYRYGYTF. The DNA for the CDR3 is TGTGCCAGCACCCCGGGAGCTGGCTATCGCTATGGCTACACCTTC.

The table lists this clonotype with many counts. The size of this beta chain means little, since it is a stray read in a library made for alpha chains. The genes are TRBV28 and TRBJ2-3; TRBD1 aligns across 8 bases. The CDR3 extends over 14 amino acids. CDR1 and CDR2 from the germline V gene are MDHEN and SYDVKM. J gave up 4 bases and V 5 bases, and 5 bases lay outside the gene matches. The CDR3 bases are TGTGCCAGCAGTCTCCAGACAGGGGCAGATACGCAGTATTTT. Encoded protein: CASSLQTGADTQYF.

This clonotype qualifies as medium-sized. The library was prepared for alpha chains; this beta chain is a stray read, so its frequency means little. This chain links TRBV5-1 with TRBJ1-4; D remains unclear. CDR1 is SGHRS and CDR2 is YFSETQ in the germline V gene. Trimming left V 4 bases short and J 6 bases short, with 10 bases between. The CDR3 is 13 amino acids. The CDR3 region has the DNA TGCGCCAGCAGCACCGTGAATGATGAAAAACTGTTTTTT. Its protein is CASSTVNDEKLFF.

By frequency in the sample, this clonotype is medium-sized (0.01 to 0.1%). This beta chain represents an off-target read in a library built for alpha chains; its size is of limited meaning. The chain couples TRBV7-8 to TRBJ2-2; no firm D call. CDR1 is SGHVS, CDR2 FQNEAQ, per germline. Trimming stripped 5 bases from V and 8 bases from J, with 9 bases between. This CDR3 contains 12 residues. Here the CDR3 reads CASSTRLGELFF. CDR3 nucleotide sequence: TGTGCCAGCAGCACAAGGCTTGGGGAGCTGTTTTTT. Variable domain in full (rest from reference TRBV7-8 and TRBJ2-2): GAGVSQSPRYKVAKRGQDVALRCDPISGHVSLFWYQQALGQGPEFLTYFQNEAQLDKSGLPSDRFFAERPEGSVSTLKIQRTQQEDSAVYLCASSTRLGELFFGEGSRLTVL.